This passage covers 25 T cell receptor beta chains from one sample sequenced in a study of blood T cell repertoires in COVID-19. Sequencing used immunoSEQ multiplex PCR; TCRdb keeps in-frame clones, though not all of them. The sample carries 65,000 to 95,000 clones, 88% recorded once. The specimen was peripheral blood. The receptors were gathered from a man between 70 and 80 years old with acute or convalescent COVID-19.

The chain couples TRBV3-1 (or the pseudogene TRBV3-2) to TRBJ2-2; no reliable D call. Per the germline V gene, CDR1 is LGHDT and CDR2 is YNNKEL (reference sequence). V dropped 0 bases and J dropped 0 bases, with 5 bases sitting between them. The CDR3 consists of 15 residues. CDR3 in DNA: TGTGCCAGCAGCCAAGATCCCTCGAACACCGGGGAGCTGTTTTTT. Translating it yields CASSQDPSNTGELFF.

The CDR3 reads CASSRGQTIQETQYF. The CDR3 DNA reads as TGTGCCAGCTCAAGAGGACAGACGATCCAAGAGACCCAGTACTTC. The rearrangement uses TRBV18 and TRBJ2-5; possible D gene TRBD1, 6 bases. V gave up 5 bases and J gave up 1 base, with 14 bases separating them. Germline V CDR1 and CDR2: KGHSH, LQKENI. CDR3 length equals 15 residues.

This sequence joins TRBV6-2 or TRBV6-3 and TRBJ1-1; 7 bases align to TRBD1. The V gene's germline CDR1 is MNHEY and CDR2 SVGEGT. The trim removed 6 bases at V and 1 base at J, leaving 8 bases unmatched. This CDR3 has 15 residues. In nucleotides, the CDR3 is TGTGCCAGCAGCTCCAGGGGGTACGGGAACACTGAAGCTTTCTTT. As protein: CASSSRGYGNTEAFF.

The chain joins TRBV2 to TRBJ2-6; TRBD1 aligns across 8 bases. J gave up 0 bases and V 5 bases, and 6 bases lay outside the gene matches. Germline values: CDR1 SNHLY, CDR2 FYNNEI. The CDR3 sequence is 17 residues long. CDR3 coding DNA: TGTGCCAGCAGTCTGCGGGACAGGTTCTCTGGGGCCAACGTCCTGACTTTC. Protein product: CASSLRDRFSGANVLTF.

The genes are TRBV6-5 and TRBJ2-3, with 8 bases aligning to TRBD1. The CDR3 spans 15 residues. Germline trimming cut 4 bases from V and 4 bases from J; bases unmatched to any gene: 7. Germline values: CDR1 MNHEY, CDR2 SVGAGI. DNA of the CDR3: TGTGCCAGCAGTTTCGGACAGGGAAGGCCAGATACGCAGTATTTT. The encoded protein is CASSFGQGRPDTQYF.

CDR3 sequence: CASSLRDNEQFF. The CDR3 coding sequence is TGTGCCAGCAGTTTGCGGGACAATGAGCAGTTCTTC. The chain employs TRBV12-3 or TRBV12-4 and TRBJ2-1; a weak D match, TRBD2 (5 bases). The V gene lost 3 bases and the J gene lost 5 bases, with 5 bases spanning the gap. This CDR3 is built from 12 residues.

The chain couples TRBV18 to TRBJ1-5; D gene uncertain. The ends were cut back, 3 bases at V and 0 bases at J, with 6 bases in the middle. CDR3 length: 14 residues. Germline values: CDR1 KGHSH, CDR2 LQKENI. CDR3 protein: CASSPIDSNQPQHF. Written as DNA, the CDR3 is TGTGCCAGCTCACCCATAGATAGCAATCAGCCCCAGCATTTT.

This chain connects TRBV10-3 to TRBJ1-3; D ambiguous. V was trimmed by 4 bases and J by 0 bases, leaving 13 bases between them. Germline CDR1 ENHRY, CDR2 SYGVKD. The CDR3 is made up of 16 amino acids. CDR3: CAISATAADSGNTIYF. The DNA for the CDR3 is TGTGCCATCAGTGCCACAGCCGCAGACTCTGGAAACACCATATATTTT.

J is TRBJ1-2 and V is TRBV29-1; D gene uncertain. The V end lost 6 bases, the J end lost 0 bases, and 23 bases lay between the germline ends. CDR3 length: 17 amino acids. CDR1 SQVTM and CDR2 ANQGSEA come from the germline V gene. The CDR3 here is CSVTPAGLQTANYGYTF. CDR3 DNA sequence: TGCAGCGTCACCCCCGCGGGCTTGCAGACCGCTAACTATGGCTACACCTTC.

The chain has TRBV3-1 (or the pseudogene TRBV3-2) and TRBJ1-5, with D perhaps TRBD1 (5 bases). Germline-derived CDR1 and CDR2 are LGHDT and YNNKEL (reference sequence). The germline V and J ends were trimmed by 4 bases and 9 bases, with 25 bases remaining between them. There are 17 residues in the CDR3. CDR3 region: CASSLSTLDRPSPPQHF. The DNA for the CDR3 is TGTGCCAGCAGCCTCTCCACCCTAGACAGACCTTCCCCGCCCCAGCATTTT.

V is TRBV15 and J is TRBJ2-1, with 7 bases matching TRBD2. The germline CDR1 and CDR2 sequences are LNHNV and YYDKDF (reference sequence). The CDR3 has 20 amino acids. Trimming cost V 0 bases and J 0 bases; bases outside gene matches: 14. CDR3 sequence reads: CATSRDSRRLGGSSYNEQFF. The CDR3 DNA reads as TGTGCCACCAGCAGAGATAGTCGCAGGCTCGGCGGGAGCTCCTACAATGAGCAGTTCTTC.

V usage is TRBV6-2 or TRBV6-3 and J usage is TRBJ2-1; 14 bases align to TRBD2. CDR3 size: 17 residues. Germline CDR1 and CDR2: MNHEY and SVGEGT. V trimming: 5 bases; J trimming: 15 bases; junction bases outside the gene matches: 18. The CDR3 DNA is TGTGCCAGCAGTCCCCTTCGGACTAGCGGGAGGTTTATTTTATGGTTCTTC. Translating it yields CASSPLRTSGRFILWFF.

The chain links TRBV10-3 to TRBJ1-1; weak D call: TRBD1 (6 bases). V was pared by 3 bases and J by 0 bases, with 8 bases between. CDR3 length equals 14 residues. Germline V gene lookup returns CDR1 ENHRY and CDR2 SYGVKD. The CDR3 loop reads CAISEGGLNTEAFF. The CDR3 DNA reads TGTGCCATCAGTGAAGGGGGTTTGAACACTGAAGCTTTCTTT.

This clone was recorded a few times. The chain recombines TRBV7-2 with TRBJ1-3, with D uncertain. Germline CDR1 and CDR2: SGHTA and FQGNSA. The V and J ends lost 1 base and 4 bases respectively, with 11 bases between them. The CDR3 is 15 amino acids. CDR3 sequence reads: CASSLGRSGGNTIYF. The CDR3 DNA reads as TGTGCCAGCAGCTTAGGCCGATCGGGGGGAAACACCATATATTTT.

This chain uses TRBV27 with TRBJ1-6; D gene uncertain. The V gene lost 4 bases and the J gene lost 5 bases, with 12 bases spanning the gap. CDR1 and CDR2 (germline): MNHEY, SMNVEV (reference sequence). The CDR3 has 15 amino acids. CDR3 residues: CASSYQNRDNSPLHF. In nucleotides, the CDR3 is TGTGCCAGCAGTTACCAAAACAGAGATAATTCACCCCTCCACTTT.

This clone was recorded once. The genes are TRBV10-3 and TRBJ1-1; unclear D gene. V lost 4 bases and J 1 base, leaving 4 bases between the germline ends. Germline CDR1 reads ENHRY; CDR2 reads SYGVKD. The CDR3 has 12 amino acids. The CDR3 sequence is CAISVQNTEAFF. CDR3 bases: TGTGCCATCAGTGTTCAGAACACTGAAGCTTTCTTT.

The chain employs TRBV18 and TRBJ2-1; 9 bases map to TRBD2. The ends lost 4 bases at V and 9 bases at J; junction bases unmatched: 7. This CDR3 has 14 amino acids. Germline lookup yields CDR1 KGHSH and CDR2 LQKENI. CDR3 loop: CASSQGLASPEQFF. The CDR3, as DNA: TGTGCCAGCTCACAGGGACTAGCCTCGCCTGAGCAGTTCTTC.

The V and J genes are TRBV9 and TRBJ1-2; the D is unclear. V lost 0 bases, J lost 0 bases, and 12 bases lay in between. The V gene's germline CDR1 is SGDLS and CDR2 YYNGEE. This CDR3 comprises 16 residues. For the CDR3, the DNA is TGTGCCAGCAGCGTAGCTCCCTCTACTACTAACTATGGCTACACCTTC. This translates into CASSVAPSTTNYGYTF. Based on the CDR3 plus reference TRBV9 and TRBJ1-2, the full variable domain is DSGVTQTPKHLITATGQRVTLRCSPRSGDLSVYWYQQSLDQGLQFLIQYYNGEERAKGNILERFSAQQFPDLHSELNLSSLELGDSALYFCASSVAPSTTNYGYTFGSGTRLTVV.

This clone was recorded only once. The CDR3 nucleotides read TGTGCCAGCAGCTTATCGGGGACTCGGGAAAAACTGTTTTTT. It specifies CASSLSGTREKLFF. J is TRBJ1-4 and V is TRBV7-9; D may be TRBD1 (5 bases). The CDR3 extends over 14 amino acids. Per germline, CDR1 SEHNR and CDR2 FQNEAQ (reference sequence). Trimming removed 2 bases from V and 8 bases from J, with 12 bases in between.

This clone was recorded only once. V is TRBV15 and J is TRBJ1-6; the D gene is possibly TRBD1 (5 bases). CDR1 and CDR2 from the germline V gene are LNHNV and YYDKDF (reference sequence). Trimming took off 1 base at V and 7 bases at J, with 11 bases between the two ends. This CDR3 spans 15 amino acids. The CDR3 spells CATSRGGTKNSPLHF. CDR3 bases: TGTGCCACCAGCAGAGGAGGGACTAAGAATTCACCCCTCCACTTT.

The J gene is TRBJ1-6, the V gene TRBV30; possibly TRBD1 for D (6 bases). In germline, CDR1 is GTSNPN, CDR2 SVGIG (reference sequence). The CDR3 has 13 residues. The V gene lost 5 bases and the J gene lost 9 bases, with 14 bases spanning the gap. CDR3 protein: CAWQPPGVSPLHF. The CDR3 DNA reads TGTGCCTGGCAACCACCAGGGGTTTCACCCCTCCACTTT.

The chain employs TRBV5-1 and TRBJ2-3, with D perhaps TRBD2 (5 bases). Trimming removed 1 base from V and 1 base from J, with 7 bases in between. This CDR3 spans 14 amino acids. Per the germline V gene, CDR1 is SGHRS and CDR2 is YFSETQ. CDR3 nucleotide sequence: TGCGCCAGCAGCTTGTTGGGAGGCACAGATACGCAGTATTTT. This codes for CASSLLGGTDTQYF. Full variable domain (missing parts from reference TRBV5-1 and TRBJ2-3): KAGVTQTPRYLIKTRGQQVTLSCSPISGHRSVSWYQQTPGQGLQFLFEYFSETQRNKGNFPGRFSGRQFSNSRSEMNVSTLELGDSALYLCASSLLGGTDTQYFGPGTRLTVL.

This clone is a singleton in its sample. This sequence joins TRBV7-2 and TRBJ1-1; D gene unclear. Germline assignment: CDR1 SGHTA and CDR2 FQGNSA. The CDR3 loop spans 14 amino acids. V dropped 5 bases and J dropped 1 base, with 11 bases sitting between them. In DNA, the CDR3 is TGTGCCAGCAGCGCGAACGTGAGGAACACTGAAGCTTTCTTT. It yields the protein CASSANVRNTEAFF.

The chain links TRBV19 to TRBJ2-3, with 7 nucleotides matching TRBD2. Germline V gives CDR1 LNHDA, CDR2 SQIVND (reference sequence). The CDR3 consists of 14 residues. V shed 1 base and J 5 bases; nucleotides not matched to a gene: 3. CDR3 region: CASSIGAGVDTQYF. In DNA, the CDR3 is TGTGCCAGTAGTATAGGGGCGGGAGTAGATACGCAGTATTTT.

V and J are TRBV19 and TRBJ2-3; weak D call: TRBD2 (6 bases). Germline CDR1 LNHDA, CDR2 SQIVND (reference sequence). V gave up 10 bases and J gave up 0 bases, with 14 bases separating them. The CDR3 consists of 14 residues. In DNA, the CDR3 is TGTGCCACTGCGGGGACCTTCAGCACAGATACGCAGTATTTT. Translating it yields CATAGTFSTDTQYF.